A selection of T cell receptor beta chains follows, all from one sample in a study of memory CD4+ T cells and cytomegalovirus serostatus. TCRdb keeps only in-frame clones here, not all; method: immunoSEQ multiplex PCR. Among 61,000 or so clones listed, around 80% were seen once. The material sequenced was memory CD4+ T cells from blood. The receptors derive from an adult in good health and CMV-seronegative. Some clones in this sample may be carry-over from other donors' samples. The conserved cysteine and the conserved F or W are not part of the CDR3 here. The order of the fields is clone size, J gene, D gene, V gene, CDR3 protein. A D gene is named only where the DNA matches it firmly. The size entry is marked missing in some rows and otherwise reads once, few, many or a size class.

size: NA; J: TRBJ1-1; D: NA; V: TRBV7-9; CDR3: AASGTVNTEAF
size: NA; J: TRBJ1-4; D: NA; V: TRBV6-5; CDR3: ASSRGQNNEKLF
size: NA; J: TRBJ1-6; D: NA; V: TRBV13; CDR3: ASSNGPPPYSPLH
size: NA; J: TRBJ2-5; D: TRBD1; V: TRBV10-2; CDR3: ASNSAGTGETQY
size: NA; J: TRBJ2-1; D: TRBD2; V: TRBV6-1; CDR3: ASERGGNEQF
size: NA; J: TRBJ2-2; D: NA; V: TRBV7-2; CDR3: ASSLRVANTGELF
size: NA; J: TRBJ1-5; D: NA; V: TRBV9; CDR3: ASSVQENQPQH
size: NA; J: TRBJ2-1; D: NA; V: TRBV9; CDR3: ASSVVGASSYNEQF
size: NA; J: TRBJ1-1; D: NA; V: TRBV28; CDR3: ASSFPLNTEAF
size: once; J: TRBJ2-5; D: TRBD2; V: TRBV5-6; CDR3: ASSLISGSPKTQY
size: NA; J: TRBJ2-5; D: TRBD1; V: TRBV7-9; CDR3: ASSPGDRGLQETQY
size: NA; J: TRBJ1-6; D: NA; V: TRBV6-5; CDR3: ASRKAGEGSPLH
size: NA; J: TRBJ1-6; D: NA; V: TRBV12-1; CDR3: ASSFDRGSSYNSPLH
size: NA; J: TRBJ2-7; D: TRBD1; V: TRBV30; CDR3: AWSARDRVNEQY
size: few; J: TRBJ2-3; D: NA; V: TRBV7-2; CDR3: ASSLDGMTDTQY
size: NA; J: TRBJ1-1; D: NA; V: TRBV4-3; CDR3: ASSQDPIGGNTEAF
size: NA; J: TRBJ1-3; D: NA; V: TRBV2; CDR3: ASIAGFSGNTIY
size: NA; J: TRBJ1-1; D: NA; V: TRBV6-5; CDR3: ASSYHGVNTEAF
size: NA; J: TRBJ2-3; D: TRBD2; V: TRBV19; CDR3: ASSVGLAGGLLNTDTQY
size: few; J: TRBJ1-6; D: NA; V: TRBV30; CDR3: AWSVPDALNSPLH
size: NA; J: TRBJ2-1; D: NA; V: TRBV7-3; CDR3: ASSLARDNEQF
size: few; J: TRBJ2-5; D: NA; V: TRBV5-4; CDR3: ASSTGPAGEETQY
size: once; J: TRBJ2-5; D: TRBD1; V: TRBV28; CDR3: ASGDRVFVETQY
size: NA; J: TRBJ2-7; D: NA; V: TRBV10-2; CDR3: ASSESGPGTSGSYEQY
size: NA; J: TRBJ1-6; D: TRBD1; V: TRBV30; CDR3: AWRTGGQSYNSPLH
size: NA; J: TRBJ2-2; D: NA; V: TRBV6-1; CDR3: ASTGFTNTGELF
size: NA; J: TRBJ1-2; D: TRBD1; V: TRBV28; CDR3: ASSQWDRAHT
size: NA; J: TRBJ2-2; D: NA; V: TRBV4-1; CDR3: ASSPQVPQNTGELF
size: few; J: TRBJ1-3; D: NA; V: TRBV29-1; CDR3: SVAYSARSSGNTIY
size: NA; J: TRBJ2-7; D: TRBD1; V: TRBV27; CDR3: ASRRSSRDRYEQY
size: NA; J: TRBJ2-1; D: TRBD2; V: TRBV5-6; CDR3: ASSLGTRHEQF
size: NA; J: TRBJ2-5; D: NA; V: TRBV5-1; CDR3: ASSPRTAGQETQY
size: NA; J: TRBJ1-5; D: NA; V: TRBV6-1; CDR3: ASKVNNQPQH
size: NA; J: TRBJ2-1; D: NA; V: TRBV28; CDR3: ASSLSLEGIPGF
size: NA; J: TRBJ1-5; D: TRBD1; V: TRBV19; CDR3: ASSIRTGVSNQPQH